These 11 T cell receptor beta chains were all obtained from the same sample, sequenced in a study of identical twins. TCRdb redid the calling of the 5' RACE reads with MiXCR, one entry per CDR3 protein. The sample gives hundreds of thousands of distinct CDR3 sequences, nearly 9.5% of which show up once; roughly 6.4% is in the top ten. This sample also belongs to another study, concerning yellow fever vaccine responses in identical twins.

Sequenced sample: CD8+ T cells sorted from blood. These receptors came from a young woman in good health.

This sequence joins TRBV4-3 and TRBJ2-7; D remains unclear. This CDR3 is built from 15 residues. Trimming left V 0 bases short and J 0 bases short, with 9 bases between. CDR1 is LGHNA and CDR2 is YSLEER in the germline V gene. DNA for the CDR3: TGCGCCAGCAGCCAAGACTTCGAGATCTCCTACGAGCAGTACTTC. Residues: CASSQDFEISYEQYF.

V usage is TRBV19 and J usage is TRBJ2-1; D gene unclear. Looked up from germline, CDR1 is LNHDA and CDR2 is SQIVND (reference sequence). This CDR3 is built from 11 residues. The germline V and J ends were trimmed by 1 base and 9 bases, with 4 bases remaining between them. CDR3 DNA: TGTGCCAGTAGTATAGCGGGTGAGCAGTTCTTC. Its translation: CASSIAGEQFF.

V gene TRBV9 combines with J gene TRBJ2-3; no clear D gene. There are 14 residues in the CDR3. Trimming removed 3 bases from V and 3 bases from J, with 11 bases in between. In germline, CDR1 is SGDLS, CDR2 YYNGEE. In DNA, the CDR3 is TGTGCCAGCAGCGGAGGTCTCAGAACAGATACGCAGTATTTT. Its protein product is CASSGGLRTDTQYF.

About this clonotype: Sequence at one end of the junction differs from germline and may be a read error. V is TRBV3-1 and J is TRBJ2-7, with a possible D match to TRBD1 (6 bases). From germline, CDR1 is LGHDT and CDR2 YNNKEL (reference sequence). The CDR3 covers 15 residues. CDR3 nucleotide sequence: TGTGCCAGCTGCCAATTGGGACAAGCCACCTACGAGCAGTACTTC. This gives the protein CASCQLGQATYEQYF.

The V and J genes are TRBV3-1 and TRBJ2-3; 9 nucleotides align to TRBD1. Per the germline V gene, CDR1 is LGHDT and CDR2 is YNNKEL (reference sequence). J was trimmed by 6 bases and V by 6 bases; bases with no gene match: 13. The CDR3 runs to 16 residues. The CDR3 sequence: CASRHPGTGNNDTQYF. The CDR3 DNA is TGTGCCAGCAGACACCCCGGGACAGGGAACAACGATACGCAGTATTTT.

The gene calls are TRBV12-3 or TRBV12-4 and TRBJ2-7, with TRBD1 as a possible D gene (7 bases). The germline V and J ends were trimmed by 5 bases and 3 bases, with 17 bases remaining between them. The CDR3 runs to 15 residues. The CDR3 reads CASSEGQGGLYEQYF. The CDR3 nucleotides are TGTGCCAGCAGTGAAGGCCAGGGGGGTCTCTACGAGCAGTACTTC.

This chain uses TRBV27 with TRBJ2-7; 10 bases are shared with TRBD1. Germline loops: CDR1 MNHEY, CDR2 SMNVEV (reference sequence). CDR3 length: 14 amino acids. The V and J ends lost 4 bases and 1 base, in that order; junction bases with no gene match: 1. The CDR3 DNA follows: TGTGCCAGCAGTTGGGACAGGGGATCCTACGAGCAGTACTTC. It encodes CASSWDRGSYEQYF.

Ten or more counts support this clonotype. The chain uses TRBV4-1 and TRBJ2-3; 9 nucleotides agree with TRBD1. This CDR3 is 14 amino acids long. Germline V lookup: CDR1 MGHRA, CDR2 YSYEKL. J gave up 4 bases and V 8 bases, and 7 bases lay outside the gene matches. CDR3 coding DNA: TGCGCCAGCGGGACAGGGTCGAGCCCAGATACGCAGTATTTT. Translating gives CASGTGSSPDTQYF.

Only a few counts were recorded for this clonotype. The CDR3 DNA is TGTGCCAGCAGTTTACGAGGACTCAGCAATAACTACGAGCAGTACTTC. Its translation is CASSLRGLSNNYEQYF. The chain couples TRBV28 to TRBJ2-7; D might be TRBD2 (5 bases). Germline CDR1 reads MDHEN; CDR2 reads SYDVKM. The V end lost 2 bases, the J end lost 3 bases, and 17 bases lay between the germline ends. The CDR3 consists of 16 residues.

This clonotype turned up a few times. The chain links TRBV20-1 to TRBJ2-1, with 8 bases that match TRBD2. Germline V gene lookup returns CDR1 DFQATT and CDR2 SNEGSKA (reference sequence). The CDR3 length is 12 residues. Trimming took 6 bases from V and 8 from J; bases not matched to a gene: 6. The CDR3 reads CSASRREDEQFF. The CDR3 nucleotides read TGCAGTGCCTCCAGGCGGGAGGATGAGCAGTTCTTC.

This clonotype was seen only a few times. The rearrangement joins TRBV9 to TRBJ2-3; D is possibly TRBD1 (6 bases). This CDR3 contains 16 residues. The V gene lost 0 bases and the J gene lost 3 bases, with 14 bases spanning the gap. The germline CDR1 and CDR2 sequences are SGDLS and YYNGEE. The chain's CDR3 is CASSVGPYRVTDTQYF. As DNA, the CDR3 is TGTGCCAGCAGCGTAGGCCCCTACAGGGTGACAGATACGCAGTATTTT. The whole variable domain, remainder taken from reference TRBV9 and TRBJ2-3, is DSGVTQTPKHLITATGQRVTLRCSPRSGDLSVYWYQQSLDQGLQFLIQYYNGEERAKGNILERFSAQQFPDLHSELNLSSLELGDSALYFCASSVGPYRVTDTQYFGPGTRLTVL.